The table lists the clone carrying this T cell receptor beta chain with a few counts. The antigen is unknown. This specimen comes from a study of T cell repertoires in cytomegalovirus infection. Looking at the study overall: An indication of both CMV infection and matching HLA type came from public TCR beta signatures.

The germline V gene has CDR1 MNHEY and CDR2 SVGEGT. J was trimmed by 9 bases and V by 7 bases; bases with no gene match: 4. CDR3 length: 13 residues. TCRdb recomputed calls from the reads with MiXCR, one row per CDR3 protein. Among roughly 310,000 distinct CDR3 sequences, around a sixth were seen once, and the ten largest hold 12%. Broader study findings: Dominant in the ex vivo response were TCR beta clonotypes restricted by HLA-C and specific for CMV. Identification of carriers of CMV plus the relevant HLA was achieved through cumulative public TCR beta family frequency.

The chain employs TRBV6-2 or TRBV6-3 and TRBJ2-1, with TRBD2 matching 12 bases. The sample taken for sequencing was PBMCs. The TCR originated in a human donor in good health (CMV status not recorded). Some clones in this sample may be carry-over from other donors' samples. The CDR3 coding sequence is TGTGCCAGCACTAGCGGGGGGGCCGCTGAGCAGTTCTTC. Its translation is CASTSGGAAEQFF.